A selection of T cell receptor beta chains follows, all from one sample in a study of blood T cell repertoires in COVID-19. Clones were sequenced by immunoSEQ multiplex PCR, and TCRdb holds only the in-frame ones, with some missing. The sample lists some 200,000 clones, 85% to 90% seen once, with around 6.5% in the top ten. The material sequenced was peripheral blood. These receptors were taken from a woman at least 80 years old in a cohort sampled during active or convalescent COVID-19. The CDR3 runs from the conserved cysteine through the conserved F or W. The D gene is left open where the match is weak. Rows give clone size only sometimes, using once, few, many, or a class for an expanded clone.

V gene: TRBV27; J gene: TRBJ1-1; D gene: TRBD1; clone size: NA; CDR3 protein: CASSLGQGSAFF; CDR3 DNA: TGTGCCAGCAGTCTAGGACAGGGCTCAGCTTTCTTT
V gene: TRBV7-9; J gene: TRBJ1-2; D gene: NA; clone size: once; CDR3 protein: CASSLDGRLYGYTF; CDR3 DNA: TGTGCCAGCAGCTTAGATGGGAGACTCTATGGCTACACCTTC
V gene: TRBV27; J gene: TRBJ2-7; D gene: NA; clone size: NA; CDR3 protein: CASSLVPSREQYF; CDR3 DNA: TGTGCCAGCAGTTTAGTCCCGAGCCGCGAGCAGTACTTC
V gene: TRBV12-3/TRBV12-4; J gene: TRBJ1-4; D gene: NA; clone size: NA; CDR3 protein: CASSLAQGEKLFF; CDR3 DNA: TGTGCCAGCAGTTTAGCACAGGGTGAAAAACTGTTTTTT
V gene: TRBV7-9; J gene: TRBJ2-5; D gene: NA; clone size: few; CDR3 protein: CASSRGPPRGIVPETQYF; CDR3 DNA: TGTGCCAGCAGTCGGGGCCCACCTAGGGGGATAGTACCAGAGACCCAGTACTTC
V gene: TRBV3-1/TRBV3-2; J gene: TRBJ2-4; D gene: TRBD2; clone size: NA; CDR3 protein: CASRGVGTSLTKNIQYF; CDR3 DNA: TGTGCCAGCAGGGGCGTGGGGACTAGCTTGACCAAAAACATTCAGTACTTC
V gene: TRBV11-3; J gene: TRBJ1-1; D gene: NA; clone size: NA; CDR3 protein: CASSLSGYEAFF; CDR3 DNA: TGTGCCAGCAGCTTGTCAGGTTATGAAGCTTTCTTT
V gene: TRBV28; J gene: TRBJ2-3; D gene: TRBD2; clone size: NA; CDR3 protein: CASSSGGGLTDTQYF; CDR3 DNA: TGTGCCAGCAGTTCTGGGGGAGGGCTCACAGATACGCAGTATTTT
V gene: TRBV5-1; J gene: TRBJ1-1; D gene: NA; clone size: NA; CDR3 protein: CASSLGATGYTEAFF; CDR3 DNA: TGCGCCAGCAGCTTGGGGGCGACAGGTTACACTGAAGCTTTCTTT
V gene: TRBV6-4; J gene: TRBJ1-1; D gene: NA; clone size: NA; CDR3 protein: CASSDGGQGGTEAFF; CDR3 DNA: TGTGCCAGCAGTGACGGGGGCCAGGGTGGCACTGAAGCTTTCTTT
V gene: TRBV10-3; J gene: TRBJ2-1; D gene: TRBD1; clone size: once; CDR3 protein: CAISFMGTGDNEQFF; CDR3 DNA: TGTGCCATCAGTTTTATGGGGACAGGGGACAATGAGCAGTTCTTC
V gene: TRBV7-2; J gene: TRBJ2-3; D gene: TRBD2; clone size: NA; CDR3 protein: CASSLVAGGADTQYF; CDR3 DNA: TGTGCCAGCAGCTTAGTAGCGGGGGGGGCAGATACGCAGTATTTT
V gene: TRBV7-9; J gene: TRBJ2-1; D gene: TRBD2; clone size: NA; CDR3 protein: CASSSGLAGEGEQFF; CDR3 DNA: TGTGCCAGCAGCTCCGGACTAGCGGGAGAGGGTGAGCAGTTCTTC
V gene: TRBV3-1/TRBV3-2; J gene: TRBJ2-1; D gene: TRBD2; clone size: once; CDR3 protein: CASSQAPGLAGGLVEQFF; CDR3 DNA: TGTGCCAGCAGCCAAGCTCCGGGACTAGCGGGGGGGCTAGTTGAGCAGTTCTTC
V gene: TRBV18; J gene: TRBJ2-7; D gene: TRBD2; clone size: NA; CDR3 protein: CASSPSLAEFYEQYF; CDR3 DNA: TGTGCCAGCTCACCATCACTAGCGGAGTTCTACGAGCAGTACTTC
V gene: TRBV15; J gene: TRBJ1-2; D gene: NA; clone size: NA; CDR3 protein: CATSRDQVRITGGYTF; CDR3 DNA: TGTGCCACCAGCAGAGATCAGGTCAGGATCACTGGGGGCTACACCTTC
V gene: TRBV28; J gene: TRBJ1-2; D gene: NA; clone size: NA; CDR3 protein: CASSYGAVYGYTF; CDR3 DNA: TGTGCCAGCAGTTATGGGGCAGTCTATGGCTACACCTTC
V gene: TRBV4-1; J gene: TRBJ2-1; D gene: NA; clone size: few; CDR3 protein: CASSPQGVPYNEQFF; CDR3 DNA: TGCGCCAGCAGTCCCCAGGGTGTTCCCTACAATGAGCAGTTCTTC
V gene: TRBV7-9; J gene: TRBJ2-1; D gene: TRBD2; clone size: once; CDR3 protein: CASMIGGGAYNEQFF; CDR3 DNA: TGTGCCAGCATGATCGGGGGGGGAGCCTACAATGAGCAGTTCTTC
V gene: TRBV12-3/TRBV12-4; J gene: TRBJ1-6; D gene: NA; clone size: once; CDR3 protein: CASSLRESPLHF; CDR3 DNA: TGTGCCAGCAGTTTAAGGGAGTCACCCCTCCACTTT
V gene: TRBV28; J gene: TRBJ1-5; D gene: NA; clone size: NA; CDR3 protein: CASSFQGLFRDDQPQHF; CDR3 DNA: TGTGCCAGCAGTTTTCAGGGGTTATTCAGGGACGATCAGCCCCAGCATTTT
V gene: TRBV6-2/TRBV6-3; J gene: TRBJ2-7; D gene: NA; clone size: NA; CDR3 protein: CASSWTADGVQYF; CDR3 DNA: TGTGCCAGCAGTTGGACCGCAGACGGGGTGCAGTACTTC
V gene: TRBV7-2; J gene: TRBJ1-2; D gene: NA; clone size: NA; CDR3 protein: CASSRDRASYGYTF; CDR3 DNA: TGTGCCAGCAGTCGGGATCGGGCCAGCTATGGCTACACCTTC
V gene: TRBV7-9; J gene: TRBJ1-6; D gene: NA; clone size: NA; CDR3 protein: CASSSGTYNSPLHF; CDR3 DNA: TGTGCCAGCAGCTCCGGGACCTATAATTCACCCCTCCACTTT
V gene: TRBV18; J gene: TRBJ2-3; D gene: TRBD1; clone size: NA; CDR3 protein: CASSPRGQGRTDTQYF; CDR3 DNA: TGTGCCAGCTCACCACGAGGACAGGGACGGACAGATACGCAGTATTTT
V gene: TRBV3-1/TRBV3-2; J gene: TRBJ1-6; D gene: NA; clone size: once; CDR3 protein: CASSQAGNKNSPLHF; CDR3 DNA: TGTGCCAGCAGCCAAGCGGGGAATAAGAATTCACCCCTCCACTTT
V gene: TRBV29-1; J gene: TRBJ1-5; D gene: NA; clone size: NA; CDR3 protein: CSVSEQGRDQPQHF; CDR3 DNA: TGCAGCGTTTCAGAACAGGGCCGCGATCAGCCCCAGCATTTT
V gene: TRBV9; J gene: TRBJ2-2; D gene: NA; clone size: once; CDR3 protein: CASSVGQRSNTGELFF; CDR3 DNA: TGTGCCAGCAGCGTAGGTCAGCGATCGAACACCGGGGAGCTGTTTTTT
V gene: TRBV28; J gene: TRBJ2-7; D gene: NA; clone size: NA; CDR3 protein: CASNQYREPYEQYF; CDR3 DNA: TGTGCCAGCAACCAGTACAGGGAACCTTACGAGCAGTACTTC
V gene: TRBV4-2; J gene: TRBJ2-6; D gene: TRBD1; clone size: NA; CDR3 protein: CASSQVQGGSSGANVLTF; CDR3 DNA: TGTGCCAGCAGCCAAGTACAGGGGGGTAGCTCTGGGGCCAACGTCCTGACTTTC
V gene: TRBV18; J gene: TRBJ1-2; D gene: TRBD1; clone size: NA; CDR3 protein: CASSPAIRGQDYGYTF; CDR3 DNA: TGTGCCAGCTCACCGGCAATCAGGGGGCAGGACTATGGCTACACCTTC
V gene: TRBV11-2; J gene: TRBJ1-2; D gene: NA; clone size: NA; CDR3 protein: CASSLQRGGTNYGYTF; CDR3 DNA: TGTGCCAGCAGCTTACAAAGGGGGGGAACTAACTATGGCTACACCTTC
V gene: TRBV27; J gene: TRBJ2-3; D gene: TRBD1; clone size: NA; CDR3 protein: CASNPTGARTDTQYF; CDR3 DNA: TGTGCCAGCAATCCGACAGGGGCCCGCACAGATACGCAGTATTTT
V gene: TRBV18; J gene: TRBJ1-2; D gene: NA; clone size: NA; CDR3 protein: CASSPQRSNYGYTF; CDR3 DNA: TGTGCCAGCTCACCACAGAGGTCTAACTATGGCTACACCTTC
V gene: TRBV19; J gene: TRBJ1-1; D gene: NA; clone size: few; CDR3 protein: CASRLRVNTEAFF; CDR3 DNA: TGTGCCAGTCGACTGAGGGTGAACACTGAAGCTTTCTTT
V gene: TRBV12-3/TRBV12-4; J gene: TRBJ2-3; D gene: NA; clone size: NA; CDR3 protein: CASSFGSWVQYF; CDR3 DNA: TGTGCCAGCAGTTTTGGTAGCTGGGTGCAGTATTTT
V gene: TRBV25-1; J gene: TRBJ1-5; D gene: NA; clone size: NA; CDR3 protein: CASSEYGGTHQPQHF; CDR3 DNA: TGTGCCAGCAGTGAATATGGGGGGACCCATCAGCCCCAGCATTTT
V gene: TRBV7-2; J gene: TRBJ1-5; D gene: NA; clone size: NA; CDR3 protein: CASSLGQGGQPQHF; CDR3 DNA: TGTGCCAGCAGCTTAGGTCAGGGAGGACAGCCCCAGCATTTT
V gene: TRBV7-2; J gene: TRBJ1-2; D gene: NA; clone size: NA; CDR3 protein: CASSTTGTDYGYTF; CDR3 DNA: TGTGCCAGCAGCACTACCGGGACTGACTATGGCTACACCTTC
V gene: TRBV19; J gene: TRBJ2-5; D gene: TRBD1; clone size: NA; CDR3 protein: CASSIGTGGRKTQYF; CDR3 DNA: TGTGCCAGTAGTATCGGGACAGGGGGCAGGAAGACCCAGTACTTC
V gene: TRBV6-4; J gene: TRBJ2-3; D gene: NA; clone size: NA; CDR3 protein: CASSVIADTDTQYF; CDR3 DNA: TGTGCCAGCAGTGTGATAGCAGACACAGATACGCAGTATTTT
V gene: TRBV24-1; J gene: TRBJ2-1; D gene: TRBD2; clone size: few; CDR3 protein: CATSDTLTSGGAGEQFF; CDR3 DNA: TGTGCCACCAGTGATACCCTGACTAGCGGGGGGGCGGGCGAGCAGTTCTTC
V gene: TRBV20-1; J gene: TRBJ2-3; D gene: NA; clone size: NA; CDR3 protein: CSAHTDTQYF; CDR3 DNA: TGCAGTGCCCACACAGATACGCAGTATTTT
V gene: TRBV9; J gene: TRBJ1-2; D gene: TRBD1; clone size: NA; CDR3 protein: CASSVQTGGDYGYTF; CDR3 DNA: TGTGCCAGCAGCGTACAGACAGGGGGCGACTATGGCTACACCTTC
V gene: TRBV10-1; J gene: TRBJ1-4; D gene: NA; clone size: NA; CDR3 protein: CASSESRRSNEKLFF; CDR3 DNA: TGCGCCAGCAGTGAGTCGCGACGGAGTAATGAAAAACTGTTTTTT
V gene: TRBV19; J gene: TRBJ1-5; D gene: TRBD1; clone size: NA; CDR3 protein: CASSHRDRGPQPQHF; CDR3 DNA: TGTGCCAGTAGTCACCGGGACAGGGGGCCTCAGCCCCAGCATTTT
V gene: TRBV5-4; J gene: TRBJ1-2; D gene: TRBD1; clone size: NA; CDR3 protein: CASSGPSPGGGKFYGYTF; CDR3 DNA: TGTGCCAGCAGCGGACCTTCCCCAGGGGGCGGGAAGTTCTATGGCTACACCTTC
V gene: TRBV2; J gene: TRBJ2-1; D gene: TRBD2; clone size: few; CDR3 protein: CASRLSSGRSYEQFF; CDR3 DNA: TGTGCCAGCCGGCTTTCTAGCGGGAGATCTTATGAGCAGTTCTTC